Below, 21 T cell receptor beta chains from the same sample are listed, as sequenced in a study of blood T cell repertoires in COVID-19. Assay used: immunoSEQ multiplex PCR; TCRdb lists only in-frame clones, some missing. The repertoire holds approximately 200,000 clones, about nine tenths seen once, with approximately 2% in the top ten. Sequencing was carried out using PBMCs or T cells enriched from blood (not recorded which). Receptors originate from a woman younger than 45 who had recovered from COVID-19.

This chain joins TRBV5-1 and TRBJ2-3, with TRBD2 identical over 8 bases. This CDR3 contains 15 residues. Germline trimming cut 0 bases from V and 4 bases from J; bases unmatched to any gene: 4. Germline V gene data show CDR1 as SGHRS and CDR2 as YFSETQ. The CDR3 protein is CASSLGLALPDTQYF. In DNA, the CDR3 is TGCGCCAGCAGCTTGGGACTAGCGCTTCCAGATACGCAGTATTTT.

The chain has TRBV3-1 (or the pseudogene TRBV3-2) and TRBJ2-1, with TRBD2 matching 8 bases. With 1 base clipped from V and 2 bases from J, the junction kept 7 bases outside the gene matches. Germline CDR1 and CDR2: LGHDT and YNNKEL (reference sequence). The CDR3 covers 17 residues. The CDR3 loop reads CASSQGGLAGPYNEQFF. The CDR3 DNA follows: TGTGCCAGCAGCCAAGGGGGGCTAGCGGGTCCCTACAATGAGCAGTTCTTC.

This clone was counted once. This rearrangement joins TRBV2 to TRBJ2-5; weak D call: TRBD2 (5 bases). V was pared by 4 bases and J by 6 bases, with 9 bases between. The CDR3 totals 12 residues. Germline V gene sequence: CDR1 SNHLY, CDR2 FYNNEI. The CDR3 loop is CASSGGSKTQYF. CDR3 DNA: TGTGCCAGCAGTGGAGGGTCTAAGACCCAGTACTTC. Full variable domain (missing parts from reference TRBV2 and TRBJ2-5): EPEVTQTPSHQVTQMGQEVILRCVPISNHLYFYWYRQILGQKVEFLVSFYNNEISEKSEIFDDQFSVERPDGSNFTLKIRSTKLEDSAMYFCASSGGSKTQYFGPGTRLLVL.

Comments on this clone: Other DNA sequences in this specimen translate into the identical CDR3. The chain links TRBV12-5 to TRBJ2-5; TRBD2 aligns across 14 bases. There are 16 residues in the CDR3. The J segment lost 2 bases and the V segment lost 6 bases, leaving 5 bases of the junction unmatched. Germline CDR1 is LGHNT and CDR2 is FRNRAP. In nucleotides, the CDR3 is TGTGCTAGTGGGGGGGGACTAGCGGGGGTACAAGAGACCCAGTACTTC. This sequence encodes CASGGGLAGVQETQYF.

A single count supports this clone. The chain carries TRBV7-2 and TRBJ1-5; 8 nucleotides agree with TRBD1. This CDR3 is built from 15 residues. V lost 6 bases and J lost 0; bases outside the gene matches: 4. Germline V gene lookup returns CDR1 SGHTA and CDR2 FQGNSA. The CDR3 DNA reads TGTGCCAGCAGACAGGGGGGTATTAGCAATCAGCCCCAGCATTTT. It yields the protein CASRQGGISNQPQHF.

CDR3 protein: CASSVSTGTEAFF. CDR3 DNA: TGTGCCAGCAGCGTTTCAACGGGGACTGAAGCTTTCTTT. The chain joins TRBV9 to TRBJ1-1; no reliable D call. The CDR3 totals 13 residues. CDR1 and CDR2 from the germline V gene are SGDLS and YYNGEE. The V end lost 2 bases, the J end lost 5 bases, and 10 bases lay between the germline ends.

The chain employs TRBV28 and TRBJ1-1; TRBD1 agrees at 10 bases. The CDR3 is 15 amino acids. The junction had 8 bases not matched to a gene; V was cut back by 6 bases and J by 4 bases. Germline values: CDR1 MDHEN, CDR2 SYDVKM. As DNA, the CDR3 is TGTGCCAGCAGCCCCCGGACAGGGGGAGCCACTGAAGCTTTCTTT. Its protein is CASSPRTGGATEAFF.

V usage is TRBV12-3 or TRBV12-4 and J usage is TRBJ2-7; no clear D gene. This CDR3 comprises 13 residues. The V and J ends lost 0 bases and 2 bases respectively, with 5 bases between them. The CDR3 region is CASSLAQAYEQYF. CDR3 nucleotide sequence: TGTGCCAGCAGTTTAGCGCAGGCCTACGAGCAGTACTTC.

The chain is built from TRBV9 and TRBJ1-1; D is possibly TRBD1 (5 bases). V lost 4 bases and J 0 bases, leaving 10 bases between the germline ends. Germline CDR1 reads SGDLS; CDR2 reads YYNGEE. The CDR3 is 14 residues long. As DNA, the CDR3 is TGTGCCAGCAGCCTGACAGCCATGAACACTGAAGCTTTCTTT. This translates into CASSLTAMNTEAFF.

This chain connects TRBV14 to TRBJ1-1, with D maybe TRBD1 (6 bases). The CDR3 totals 16 residues. The germline V gene encodes CDR1 SGHDN and CDR2 FVKESK. Trimming took off 1 base at V and 5 bases at J, with 17 bases between the two ends. The CDR3 region is CASSQVGARGVTEAFF. DNA for the CDR3: TGTGCCAGCAGCCAAGTTGGCGCCAGGGGAGTTACTGAAGCTTTCTTT.

This clone came up once. The chain is built from TRBV7-2 and TRBJ2-7; tentatively, D is TRBD1 (5 bases). This CDR3 is built from 14 residues. V was clipped by 3 bases and J by 0 bases, with 9 bases between them. Germline CDR1 reads SGHTA; CDR2 reads FQGNSA. The CDR3 coding sequence is TGTGCCAGCAGCTTGGACACTCGCTCCTACGAGCAGTACTTC. Translated: CASSLDTRSYEQYF. Filled out from reference TRBV7-2 and TRBJ2-7, the complete variable domain reads GAGVSQSPSNKVTEKGKDVELRCDPISGHTALYWYRQSLGQGLEFLIYFQGNSAPDKSGLPSDRFSAERTGGSVSTLTIQRTQQEDSAVYLCASSLDTRSYEQYFGPGTRLTVT.

V is TRBV11-2 and J is TRBJ1-2, with TRBD1 as a possible D gene (5 bases). Per germline, CDR1 SGHAT and CDR2 FQNNGV. CDR3 length: 18 amino acids. Trimming cost V 0 bases and J 2 bases, with 19 bases left between them. The CDR3 DNA sequence: TGTGCCAGCAGCTTAGACGGGGAGGTGGCAGGGTTGAACTATGGCTACACCTTC. This gives the protein CASSLDGEVAGLNYGYTF.

The chain recombines TRBV24-1 with TRBJ2-3; no firm D call. Germline values: CDR1 KGHDR, CDR2 SFDVKD. This CDR3 spans 16 amino acids. V was cut by 2 bases and J by 1 base, with 12 bases left in between. The DNA for the CDR3 is TGTGCCACCAGTGATTACCCAGGCTCGGGCACAGATACGCAGTATTTT. This encodes CATSDYPGSGTDTQYF.

This clone was counted a single time. The chain is built from TRBV6-5 and TRBJ1-5; TRBD1 agrees at 9 bases. After removal of 6 bases from V and 4 bases from J, the junction contained 7 bases not matched to a gene. CDR1 is MNHEY and CDR2 is SVGAGI in the germline V gene. This CDR3 comprises 15 residues. The CDR3 protein is CASSAGTGRNQPQHF. CDR3 DNA sequence: TGTGCCAGCAGCGCCGGGACAGGGAGGAATCAGCCCCAGCATTTT.

This rearrangement joins TRBV13 to TRBJ2-7; TRBD2 matches at 8 bases. Trimming removed 5 bases from V and 3 bases from J; junction bases left unmatched: 12. CDR3 length: 16 residues. Per the germline V gene, CDR1 is PRHDT and CDR2 is FYEKMQ (reference sequence). DNA of the CDR3: TGTGCCAGCAGCCCACGGGCGGGAGGTGTCTTCTACGAGCAGTACTTC. Amino acids: CASSPRAGGVFYEQYF.

The table lists this clone with a count of one. The chain uses TRBV18 and TRBJ2-7, with TRBD2 matching over 7 bases. The CDR3 is 15 amino acids. CDR1 is KGHSH and CDR2 is LQKENI in the germline V gene. The V segment lost 2 bases and the J segment 4 bases; nucleotides outside the gene matches: 8. The DNA of the CDR3 is TGTGCCAGCTCACCAAGGGGAGGGGAGGGATACGAGCAGTACTTC. Protein sequence: CASSPRGGEGYEQYF.

V is TRBV28 and J is TRBJ2-2; 11 bases align to TRBD1. V dropped 8 bases and J dropped 5; count of bases not matched to a gene: 10. This CDR3 region has 16 residues. Looked up from germline, CDR1 is MDHEN and CDR2 is SYDVKM. The CDR3 reads CASQRTGGGWTGELFF. The CDR3 DNA reads as TGTGCCAGCCAGAGGACAGGGGGCGGTTGGACCGGGGAGCTGTTTTTT.

V usage is TRBV3-1 (or the pseudogene TRBV3-2) and J usage is TRBJ2-3; 10 bases agree with TRBD2. CDR1 and CDR2 from the germline V gene are LGHDT and YNNKEL (reference sequence). V was clipped by 4 bases and J by 6 bases; unmatched bases: 10. This CDR3 comprises 16 residues. The CDR3 DNA reads as TGTGCCAGCAGCCCGCAAGGACTAGCGGTTCTGGATACGCAGTATTTT. Encoded protein: CASSPQGLAVLDTQYF.

V and J are TRBV6-5 and TRBJ1-3; tentatively, D is TRBD1 (5 bases). Germline V gene sequence: CDR1 MNHEY, CDR2 SVGAGI. The CDR3 has 14 residues. The V gene lost 4 bases and the J gene lost 0 bases, with 7 bases spanning the gap. CDR3 region: CASSSTASGNTIYF. The CDR3 region has the DNA TGTGCCAGCAGTTCGACAGCCTCTGGAAACACCATATATTTT.

This chain joins TRBV3-1 (or the pseudogene TRBV3-2) and TRBJ1-5, with D possibly matching TRBD1 (5 bases). In germline, CDR1 is LGHDT, CDR2 YNNKEL (reference sequence). Trimming took off 0 bases at V and 9 bases at J, with 12 bases between the two ends. The CDR3 spans 14 residues. The CDR3 protein is CASSQDASGGPQHF. The DNA for the CDR3 is TGTGCCAGCAGCCAAGATGCCAGCGGGGGGCCCCAGCATTTT.

The chain is built from TRBV30 and TRBJ1-2, with D uncertain. Trimming removed 4 bases from V and 7 bases from J, with 10 bases in between. The CDR3 is made up of 11 amino acids. Per germline, CDR1 GTSNPN and CDR2 SVGIG (reference sequence). CDR3 amino acids: CAWNQAGGYTF. The CDR3 bases are TGTGCCTGGAATCAGGCAGGTGGCTACACCTTC.